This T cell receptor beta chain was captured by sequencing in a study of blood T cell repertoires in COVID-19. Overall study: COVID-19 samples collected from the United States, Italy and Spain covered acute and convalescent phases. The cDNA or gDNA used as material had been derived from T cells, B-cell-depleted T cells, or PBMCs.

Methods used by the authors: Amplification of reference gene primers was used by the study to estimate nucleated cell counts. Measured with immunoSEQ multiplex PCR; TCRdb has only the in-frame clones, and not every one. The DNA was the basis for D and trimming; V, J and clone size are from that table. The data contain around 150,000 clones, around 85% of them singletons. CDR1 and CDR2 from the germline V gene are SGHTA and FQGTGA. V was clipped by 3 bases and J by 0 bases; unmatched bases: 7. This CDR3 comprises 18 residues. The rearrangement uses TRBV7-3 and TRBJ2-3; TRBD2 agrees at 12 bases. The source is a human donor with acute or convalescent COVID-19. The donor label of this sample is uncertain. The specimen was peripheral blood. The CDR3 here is CASSFTSGGSPSTDTQYF. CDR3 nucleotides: TGTGCCAGCAGCTTCACTAGCGGGGGGTCCCCTAGCACAGATACGCAGTATTTT.